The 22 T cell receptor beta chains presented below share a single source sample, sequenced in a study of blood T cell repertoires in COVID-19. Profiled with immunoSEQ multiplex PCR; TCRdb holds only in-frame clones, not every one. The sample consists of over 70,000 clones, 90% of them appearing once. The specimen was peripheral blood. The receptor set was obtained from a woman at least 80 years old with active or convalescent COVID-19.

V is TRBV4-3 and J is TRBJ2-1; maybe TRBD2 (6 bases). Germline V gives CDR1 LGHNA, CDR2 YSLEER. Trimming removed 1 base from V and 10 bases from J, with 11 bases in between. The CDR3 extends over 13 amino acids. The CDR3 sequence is CASSQVGSGEQFF. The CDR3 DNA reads TGCGCCAGCAGCCAAGTCGGGAGCGGAGAGCAGTTCTTC.

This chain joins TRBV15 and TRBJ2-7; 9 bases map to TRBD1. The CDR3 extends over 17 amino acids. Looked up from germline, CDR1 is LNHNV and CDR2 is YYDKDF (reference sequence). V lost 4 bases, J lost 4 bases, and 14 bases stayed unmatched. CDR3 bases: TGTGCCACCAGCACGAACACACAGGGGGCAAATACGTACGAGCAGTACTTC. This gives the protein CATSTNTQGANTYEQYF.

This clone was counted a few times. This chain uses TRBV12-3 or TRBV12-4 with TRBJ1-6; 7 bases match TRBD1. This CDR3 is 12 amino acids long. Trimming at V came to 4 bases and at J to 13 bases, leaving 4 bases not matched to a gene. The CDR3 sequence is CASSSQQGPLHF. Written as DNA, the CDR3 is TGTGCCAGCAGTTCACAACAGGGGCCCCTCCACTTT.

The CDR3 loop reads CASSSGQLNTEAFF. In DNA, the CDR3 is TGTGCCAGCAGTTCGGGACAGCTGAACACTGAAGCTTTCTTT. The V and J genes are TRBV7-6 and TRBJ1-1; 7 bases map to TRBD1. Germline V gene sequence: CDR1 SGHVS, CDR2 FNYEAQ. J was trimmed by 0 bases and V by 6 bases; bases with no gene match: 4. The CDR3 runs 14 residues.

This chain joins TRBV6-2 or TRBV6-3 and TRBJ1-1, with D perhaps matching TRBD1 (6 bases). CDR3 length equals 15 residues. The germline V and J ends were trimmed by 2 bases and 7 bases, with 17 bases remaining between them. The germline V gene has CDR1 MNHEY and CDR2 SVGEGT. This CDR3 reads CASSYGGLKKNEAFF. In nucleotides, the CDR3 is TGTGCCAGCAGTTACGGGGGCTTGAAAAAGAATGAAGCTTTCTTT.

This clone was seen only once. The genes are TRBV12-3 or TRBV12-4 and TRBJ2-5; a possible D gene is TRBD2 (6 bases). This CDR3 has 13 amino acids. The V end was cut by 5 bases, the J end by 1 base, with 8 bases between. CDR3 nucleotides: TGTGCCAGCAGTGTGGGACTCCAAGAGACCCAGTACTTC. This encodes CASSVGLQETQYF.

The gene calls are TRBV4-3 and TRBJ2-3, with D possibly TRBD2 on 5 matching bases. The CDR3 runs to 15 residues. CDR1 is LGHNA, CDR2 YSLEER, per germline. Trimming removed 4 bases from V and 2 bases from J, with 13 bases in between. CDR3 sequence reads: CASSRTSLSTDTQYF. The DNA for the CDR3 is TGCGCCAGCAGCCGCACTAGTCTTTCCACAGATACGCAGTATTTT.

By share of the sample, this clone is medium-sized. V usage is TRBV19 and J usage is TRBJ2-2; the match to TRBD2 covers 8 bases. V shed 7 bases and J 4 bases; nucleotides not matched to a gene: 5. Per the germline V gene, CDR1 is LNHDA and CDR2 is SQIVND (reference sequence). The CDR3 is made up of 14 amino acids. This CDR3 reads CASMGGRLTGELFF. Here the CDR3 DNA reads TGTGCCAGTATGGGCGGGAGGCTCACCGGGGAGCTGTTTTTT.

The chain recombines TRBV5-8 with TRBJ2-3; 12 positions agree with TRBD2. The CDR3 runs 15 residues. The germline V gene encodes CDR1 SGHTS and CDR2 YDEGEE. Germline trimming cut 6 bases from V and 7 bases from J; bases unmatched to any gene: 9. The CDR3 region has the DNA TGTGCCAGCACCCGGACTAGCGGGAATTCAAATACGCAGTATTTT. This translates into CASTRTSGNSNTQYF.

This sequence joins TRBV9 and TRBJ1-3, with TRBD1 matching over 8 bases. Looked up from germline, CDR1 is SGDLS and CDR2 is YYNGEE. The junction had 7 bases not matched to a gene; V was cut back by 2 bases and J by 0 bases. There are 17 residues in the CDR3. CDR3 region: CASSVGQGEFSGNTIYF. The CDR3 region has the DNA TGTGCCAGCAGCGTTGGACAGGGCGAATTCTCTGGAAACACCATATATTTT. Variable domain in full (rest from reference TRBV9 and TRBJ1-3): DSGVTQTPKHLITATGQRVTLRCSPRSGDLSVYWYQQSLDQGLQFLIQYYNGEERAKGNILERFSAQQFPDLHSELNLSSLELGDSALYFCASSVGQGEFSGNTIYFGEGSWLTVV.

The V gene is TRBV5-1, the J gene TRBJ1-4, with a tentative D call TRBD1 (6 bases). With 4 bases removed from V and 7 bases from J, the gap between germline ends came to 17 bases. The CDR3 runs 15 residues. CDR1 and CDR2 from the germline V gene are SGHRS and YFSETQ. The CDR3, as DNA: TGCGCCAGCAGCCCACAGGGTTTTGATAGTGAAAAACTGTTTTTT. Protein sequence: CASSPQGFDSEKLFF.

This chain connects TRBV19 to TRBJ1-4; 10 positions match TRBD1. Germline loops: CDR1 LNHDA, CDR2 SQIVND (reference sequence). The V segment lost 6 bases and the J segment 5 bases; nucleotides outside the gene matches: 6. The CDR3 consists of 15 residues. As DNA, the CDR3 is TGTGCCAGTAGCCTCGAGGGACAGGGGAATGAAAAACTGTTTTTT. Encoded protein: CASSLEGQGNEKLFF.

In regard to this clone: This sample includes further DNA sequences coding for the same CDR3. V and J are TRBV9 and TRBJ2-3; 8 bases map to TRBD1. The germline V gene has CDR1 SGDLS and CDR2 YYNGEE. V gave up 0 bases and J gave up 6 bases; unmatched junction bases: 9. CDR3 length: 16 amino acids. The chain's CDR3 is CASSVDVRGPWDTQYF. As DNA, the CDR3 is TGTGCCAGCAGCGTAGATGTCAGGGGGCCGTGGGATACGCAGTATTTT.

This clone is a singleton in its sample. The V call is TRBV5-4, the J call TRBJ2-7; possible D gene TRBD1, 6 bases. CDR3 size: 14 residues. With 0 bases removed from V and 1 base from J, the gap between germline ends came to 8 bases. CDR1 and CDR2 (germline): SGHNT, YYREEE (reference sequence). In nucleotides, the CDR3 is TGTGCCAGCAGCTTGGGTCAGGGGTCCTACGAGCAGTACTTC. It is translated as CASSLGQGSYEQYF.

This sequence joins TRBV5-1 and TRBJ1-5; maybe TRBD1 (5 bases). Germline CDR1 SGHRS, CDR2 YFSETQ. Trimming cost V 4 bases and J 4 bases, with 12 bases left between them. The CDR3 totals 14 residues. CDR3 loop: CASSPGGANQPQHF. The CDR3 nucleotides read TGCGCCAGCAGCCCAGGCGGGGCGAATCAGCCCCAGCATTTT.

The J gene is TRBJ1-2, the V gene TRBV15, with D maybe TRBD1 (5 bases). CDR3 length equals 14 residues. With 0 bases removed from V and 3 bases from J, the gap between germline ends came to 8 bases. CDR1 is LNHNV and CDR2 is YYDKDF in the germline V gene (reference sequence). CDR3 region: CATSRDRVDYGYTF. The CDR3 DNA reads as TGTGCCACCAGCAGAGACAGGGTCGACTATGGCTACACCTTC.

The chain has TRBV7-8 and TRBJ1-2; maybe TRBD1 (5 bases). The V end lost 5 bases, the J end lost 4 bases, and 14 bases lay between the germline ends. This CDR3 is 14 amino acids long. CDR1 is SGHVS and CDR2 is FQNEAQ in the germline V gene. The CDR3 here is CASSRQTVSYGYTF. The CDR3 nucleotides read TGTGCCAGCAGCCGTCAGACAGTTTCCTATGGCTACACCTTC.

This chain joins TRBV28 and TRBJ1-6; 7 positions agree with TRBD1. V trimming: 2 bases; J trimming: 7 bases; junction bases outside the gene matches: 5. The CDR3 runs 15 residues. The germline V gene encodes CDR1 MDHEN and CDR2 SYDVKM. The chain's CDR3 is CASSLGDRENSPLHF. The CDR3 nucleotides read TGTGCCAGCAGTTTAGGGGACAGAGAAAATTCACCCCTCCACTTT.

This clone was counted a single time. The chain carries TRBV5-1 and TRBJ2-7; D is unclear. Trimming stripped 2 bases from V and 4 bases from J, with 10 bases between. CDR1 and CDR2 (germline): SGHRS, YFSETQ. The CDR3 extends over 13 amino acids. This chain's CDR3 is CASSLAGLYEQYF. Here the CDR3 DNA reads TGCGCCAGCAGCTTAGCAGGTTTGTACGAGCAGTACTTC.

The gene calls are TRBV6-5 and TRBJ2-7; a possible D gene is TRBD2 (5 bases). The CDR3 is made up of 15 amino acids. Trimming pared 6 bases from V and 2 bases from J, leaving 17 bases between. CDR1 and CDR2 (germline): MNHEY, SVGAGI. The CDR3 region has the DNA TGTGCCAGCAGGACGGGGTCTACCGGGGCCTACGAGCAGTACTTC. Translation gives CASRTGSTGAYEQYF.

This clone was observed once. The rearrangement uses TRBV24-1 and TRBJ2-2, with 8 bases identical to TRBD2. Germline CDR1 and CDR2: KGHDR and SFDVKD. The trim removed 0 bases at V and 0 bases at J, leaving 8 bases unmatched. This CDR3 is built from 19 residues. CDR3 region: CATSDLRVAGMSNTGELFF. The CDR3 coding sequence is TGTGCCACCAGTGATTTGCGAGTAGCGGGAATGTCGAACACCGGGGAGCTGTTTTTT.

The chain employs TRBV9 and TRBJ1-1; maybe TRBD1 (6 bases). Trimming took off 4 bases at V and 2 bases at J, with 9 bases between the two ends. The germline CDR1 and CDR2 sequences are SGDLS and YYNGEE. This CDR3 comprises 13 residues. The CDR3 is CASSQQGNTEAFF. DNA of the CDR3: TGTGCCAGCAGCCAACAGGGTAACACTGAAGCTTTCTTT.